The rows below give T cell receptor beta chains drawn from one sample of a study of blood T cell repertoires in COVID-19. Generated by immunoSEQ multiplex PCR, the TCRdb table keeps only in-frame clones and is missing some. The sample holds about 77,000 clones; about 80% are singletons and the top ten take around 5.2%. The source material was peripheral blood. The receptors come from a woman in her seventies with acute or convalescent COVID-19. Both conserved end residues are part of each CDR3. D genes are given only for firm matches. Rows give clone size only sometimes, using once, few, many, or a class for an expanded clone.

CDR3 DNA: TGTGCCAGCTCAGCCAGGGCCAACACTGAAGCTTTCTTT
CDR3 protein: CASSARANTEAFF
J gene: TRBJ1-1
clone size: few
D gene: NA
V gene: TRBV18

CDR3 DNA: TGTGCCAGCAGCTCCGGGACAGGGACTGGCTACACCTTC
CDR3 protein: CASSSGTGTGYTF
J gene: TRBJ1-2
clone size: NA
D gene: TRBD1
V gene: TRBV5-6

CDR3 DNA: TGTGCCACCAGCAGAGATAAAGGGGGTGGTCAGCCCCAGCATTTT
CDR3 protein: CATSRDKGGGQPQHF
J gene: TRBJ1-5
clone size: once
D gene: NA
V gene: TRBV15

CDR3 DNA: TGTGCCAGCAGCTCCGGACAGGGAGCCCAGCCCCAGCATTTT
CDR3 protein: CASSSGQGAQPQHF
J gene: TRBJ1-5
clone size: once
D gene: TRBD1
V gene: TRBV7-2

CDR3 DNA: TGTGCCAGCAGCTTACAGCCGGAGAGCTCCTACGAGCAGTACTTC
CDR3 protein: CASSLQPESSYEQYF
J gene: TRBJ2-7
clone size: once
D gene: NA
V gene: TRBV7-2

CDR3 DNA: TGCGCCAGCAGGTCTCGCCAGGGAAGGCACGGAAACACCATATATTTT
CDR3 protein: CASRSRQGRHGNTIYF
J gene: TRBJ1-3
clone size: NA
D gene: NA
V gene: TRBV10-1

CDR3 DNA: TGTGCCAGCAGTTCCTTAGGCGGGGGTGTATCTTTTTTTGGGACCCAGTACTTC
CDR3 protein: CASSSLGGGVSFFGTQYF
J gene: TRBJ2-5
clone size: NA
D gene: TRBD2
V gene: TRBV6-2/TRBV6-3

CDR3 DNA: TGTGCCAGTAGTATAAGGGCCAGGGGGCTACTCAACGAGCAGTACTTC
CDR3 protein: CASSIRARGLLNEQYF
J gene: TRBJ2-7
clone size: NA
D gene: TRBD1
V gene: TRBV19

CDR3 DNA: TGTGCCAGCAGCTTGGCCGGGAACACTGAAGCTTTCTTT
CDR3 protein: CASSLAGNTEAFF
J gene: TRBJ1-1
clone size: NA
D gene: NA
V gene: TRBV5-5

CDR3 DNA: TGTGCCAGCAGCGGACAGGGGGCCATTGAAGCTTTCTTT
CDR3 protein: CASSGQGAIEAFF
J gene: TRBJ1-1
clone size: NA
D gene: TRBD1
V gene: TRBV7-2

CDR3 DNA: TGTGCCAGCAGCCCACAGGGGGCGGGCGGGGAGCTGTTTTTT
CDR3 protein: CASSPQGAGGELFF
J gene: TRBJ2-2
clone size: medium-sized
D gene: TRBD1
V gene: TRBV7-6

CDR3 DNA: TGCGCCAGCAGCCCCCTTGAGTTCAACTATGGCTACACCTTC
CDR3 protein: CASSPLEFNYGYTF
J gene: TRBJ1-2
clone size: NA
D gene: NA
V gene: TRBV5-1

CDR3 DNA: TGCGCCAGCAGCCAAGACACAGGTTACCCCGAAAAACTGTTTTTT
CDR3 protein: CASSQDTGYPEKLFF
J gene: TRBJ1-4
clone size: NA
D gene: NA
V gene: TRBV4-3

CDR3 DNA: TGTGCCAGCAGCTTTGGGGCAGGAATGAGCTCCTACGAGCAGTACTTC
CDR3 protein: CASSFGAGMSSYEQYF
J gene: TRBJ2-7
clone size: once
D gene: NA
V gene: TRBV7-3

CDR3 DNA: TGTGCCAGCAATAATCCCGGGACAGGGACCCTCGAGCAGTACTTC
CDR3 protein: CASNNPGTGTLEQYF
J gene: TRBJ2-7
clone size: NA
D gene: TRBD1
V gene: TRBV5-4

CDR3 DNA: TGTGCCAGCAGCAAGACAGTCTCAGGACCAGTTTACTCCTACGAGCAGTACTTC
CDR3 protein: CASSKTVSGPVYSYEQYF
J gene: TRBJ2-7
clone size: NA
D gene: NA
V gene: TRBV9

CDR3 DNA: TGCAGCGCGGTGGCCGGTAGCGGTGACCAAGAGACCCAGTACTTC
CDR3 protein: CSAVAGSGDQETQYF
J gene: TRBJ2-5
clone size: NA
D gene: NA
V gene: TRBV29-1

CDR3 DNA: TGTGCCAGCAGCCTCGTAGACAGTTCCTACGAGCAGTACTTC
CDR3 protein: CASSLVDSSYEQYF
J gene: TRBJ2-7
clone size: NA
D gene: NA
V gene: TRBV21-1

CDR3 DNA: TGTGCCAGCAGCCGGGGGGCCGGGATTCAAGAGACCCAGTACTTC
CDR3 protein: CASSRGAGIQETQYF
J gene: TRBJ2-5
clone size: NA
D gene: NA
V gene: TRBV2

CDR3 DNA: TGTGCCAGCAGCTTGGAACGGGGGGCAGGCGGAAACACCATATATTTT
CDR3 protein: CASSLERGAGGNTIYF
J gene: TRBJ1-3
clone size: NA
D gene: NA
V gene: TRBV5-5

CDR3 DNA: TGTGCCAGCTCGCCTACAGGGGTGCGCACAGATACGCAGTATTTT
CDR3 protein: CASSPTGVRTDTQYF
J gene: TRBJ2-3
clone size: NA
D gene: TRBD1
V gene: TRBV18

CDR3 DNA: TGTGCCAGCAGCTTCCTGAGCACGGACAGGTGGCTTGTCTACGAGCAGTACTTC
CDR3 protein: CASSFLSTDRWLVYEQYF
J gene: TRBJ2-7
clone size: NA
D gene: TRBD1
V gene: TRBV7-2

CDR3 DNA: TGTGCCACCCGGCCCCCTGAAGACACGAACTATGGCTACACCTTC
CDR3 protein: CATRPPEDTNYGYTF
J gene: TRBJ1-2
clone size: NA
D gene: NA
V gene: TRBV19

CDR3 DNA: TGCGCCAGCAGCCTATTACAGGGGGCAACCTACAATGAGCAGTTCTTC
CDR3 protein: CASSLLQGATYNEQFF
J gene: TRBJ2-1
clone size: NA
D gene: TRBD1
V gene: TRBV4-1

CDR3 DNA: TGTGCCAGCTCGTACCAAGAGACCCAGTACTTC
CDR3 protein: CASSYQETQYF
J gene: TRBJ2-5
clone size: NA
D gene: NA
V gene: TRBV2

CDR3 DNA: TGTGCCAGCAGCCTTGGGACAGGGGGCCTACGGACTGAAGCTTTCTTT
CDR3 protein: CASSLGTGGLRTEAFF
J gene: TRBJ1-1
clone size: NA
D gene: TRBD1
V gene: TRBV7-9

CDR3 DNA: TGTGCCAGCAGTCCGAGACAGGGCGTGAGGGGGAGCTCCTACAATGAGCAGTTCTTC
CDR3 protein: CASSPRQGVRGSSYNEQFF
J gene: TRBJ2-1
clone size: NA
D gene: TRBD1
V gene: TRBV6-2/TRBV6-3

CDR3 DNA: TGTGCCAGCAGTTTATCCGGGGGACTCTCTGGAAACACCATATATTTT
CDR3 protein: CASSLSGGLSGNTIYF
J gene: TRBJ1-3
clone size: NA
D gene: NA
V gene: TRBV28

CDR3 DNA: TGTGCCAGCGCGGTCGGGAATTCACCCCTCCACTTT
CDR3 protein: CASAVGNSPLHF
J gene: TRBJ1-6
clone size: NA
D gene: NA
V gene: TRBV28

CDR3 DNA: TGTGCCAGCAGCTCCGGTCTCTCCTACGAGCAGTACTTC
CDR3 protein: CASSSGLSYEQYF
J gene: TRBJ2-7
clone size: NA
D gene: NA
V gene: TRBV7-7

CDR3 DNA: TGTGCCAGCAAGCGGGGGGTGGAGTACAATGAGCAGTTCTTC
CDR3 protein: CASKRGVEYNEQFF
J gene: TRBJ2-1
clone size: NA
D gene: TRBD2
V gene: TRBV7-2

CDR3 DNA: TGTGCCAGCAGGTCGACGGGGTTAGAGACCCAGTACTTC
CDR3 protein: CASRSTGLETQYF
J gene: TRBJ2-5
clone size: NA
D gene: NA
V gene: TRBV3-1/TRBV3-2

CDR3 DNA: TGTGCCAGGGACAGGGGCACTGAAGCTTTCTTT
CDR3 protein: CARDRGTEAFF
J gene: TRBJ1-1
clone size: NA
D gene: TRBD1
V gene: TRBV2

CDR3 DNA: TGTGCCAGCAGACAACAGGGTACTGGGGCCGGGGAGCTGTTTTTT
CDR3 protein: CASRQQGTGAGELFF
J gene: TRBJ2-2
clone size: once
D gene: NA
V gene: TRBV5-6

CDR3 DNA: TGTGCCAGCAGTCAGGGGGAGCTCAACTATGGCTACACCTTC
CDR3 protein: CASSQGELNYGYTF
J gene: TRBJ1-2
clone size: NA
D gene: TRBD1
V gene: TRBV5-6

CDR3 DNA: TGTGCCAGCAGCTTATGGGAGACTGAAGCTTTCTTT
CDR3 protein: CASSLWETEAFF
J gene: TRBJ1-1
clone size: NA
D gene: NA
V gene: TRBV11-2

CDR3 DNA: TGTGCCAGCAGCTCGACAGGGGGTATGGGCTACACCTTC
CDR3 protein: CASSSTGGMGYTF
J gene: TRBJ1-2
clone size: few
D gene: TRBD1
V gene: TRBV7-9

CDR3 DNA: TGTGCCAGCAGTAAAACGTGGGGCCTGGGAAGGGGCACAGATACGCAGTATTTT
CDR3 protein: CASSKTWGLGRGTDTQYF
J gene: TRBJ2-3
clone size: NA
D gene: NA
V gene: TRBV27

CDR3 DNA: TGTGCCAGCAGTTACTCGGGCGTGAACACTGAAGCTTTCTTT
CDR3 protein: CASSYSGVNTEAFF
J gene: TRBJ1-1
clone size: NA
D gene: NA
V gene: TRBV6-2/TRBV6-3

CDR3 DNA: TGTGCCAGCAGTTACGGACAGGGGGCCCAGCCCCAGCATTTT
CDR3 protein: CASSYGQGAQPQHF
J gene: TRBJ1-5
clone size: few
D gene: TRBD1
V gene: TRBV6-5

CDR3 DNA: TGTGCCAGCAGCTTAGATCTGCGGGGAGTGGTAGAGACCCAGTACTTC
CDR3 protein: CASSLDLRGVVETQYF
J gene: TRBJ2-5
clone size: few
D gene: NA
V gene: TRBV11-2

CDR3 DNA: TGTGCCAGCAGCCCCGAGGAGGGTCTAAGGACTGAAGCTTTCTTT
CDR3 protein: CASSPEEGLRTEAFF
J gene: TRBJ1-1
clone size: NA
D gene: NA
V gene: TRBV9

CDR3 DNA: TGTGCCAGCAGCTCCAACACAGATACGCAGTATTTT
CDR3 protein: CASSSNTDTQYF
J gene: TRBJ2-3
clone size: NA
D gene: NA
V gene: TRBV13

CDR3 DNA: TGTGCCAGTAGGATGCAGGGATCGAATCAGCCCCAGCATTTT
CDR3 protein: CASRMQGSNQPQHF
J gene: TRBJ1-5
clone size: NA
D gene: NA
V gene: TRBV19

CDR3 DNA: TGTGCCAGTACAACAGGGGTGGACTATCAGCCCCAGCATTTT
CDR3 protein: CASTTGVDYQPQHF
J gene: TRBJ1-5
clone size: NA
D gene: TRBD1
V gene: TRBV19

CDR3 DNA: TGTGCCAGCAGCCCAGGAGGAGATACGCAGTATTTT
CDR3 protein: CASSPGGDTQYF
J gene: TRBJ2-3
clone size: NA
D gene: NA
V gene: TRBV7-3

CDR3 DNA: TGTGCCAGCAGCTTGGAAGGGGGCTATGGCTACACCTTC
CDR3 protein: CASSLEGGYGYTF
J gene: TRBJ1-2
clone size: NA
D gene: NA
V gene: TRBV5-4

CDR3 DNA: TGCGCCAGCAGCATCTCCGGGACTAGCGGGGGCTCGTACCAAGAGACCCAGTACTTC
CDR3 protein: CASSISGTSGGSYQETQYF
J gene: TRBJ2-5
clone size: NA
D gene: TRBD2
V gene: TRBV4-1

CDR3 DNA: TGTGCCAGCAGCTTGGCTAGCGGGGGGGCGTTGGTAGATACGCAGTATTTT
CDR3 protein: CASSLASGGALVDTQYF
J gene: TRBJ2-3
clone size: many
D gene: TRBD2
V gene: TRBV7-9

CDR3 DNA: TGTGCCAGCAGCGCCGGAGGAGGGCGGGGAGGTGAGCAGTTCTTC
CDR3 protein: CASSAGGGRGGEQFF
J gene: TRBJ2-1
clone size: NA
D gene: NA
V gene: TRBV9

CDR3 DNA: TGCGCCAGCAGCCAAGTCCAGGGTCCGGACTATGGCTACACCTTC
CDR3 protein: CASSQVQGPDYGYTF
J gene: TRBJ1-2
clone size: NA
D gene: NA
V gene: TRBV4-1

CDR3 DNA: TGCGCCAGCAGCTTGGGTACAGACTATGGCTACACCTTC
CDR3 protein: CASSLGTDYGYTF
J gene: TRBJ1-2
clone size: once
D gene: NA
V gene: TRBV5-1

CDR3 DNA: TGTGCCAGCAGTTTCGGGGGGAACGGCTACACCTTC
CDR3 protein: CASSFGGNGYTF
J gene: TRBJ1-2
clone size: NA
D gene: NA
V gene: TRBV12-3/TRBV12-4

CDR3 DNA: TGTGCCAGCAGCCGACCCGCTAACAGGGGGCAACATGGCTACACCTTC
CDR3 protein: CASSRPANRGQHGYTF
J gene: TRBJ1-2
clone size: NA
D gene: TRBD1
V gene: TRBV7-9

CDR3 DNA: TGCGCCAGCAGTCCGCACTCGGACACACTTTCTGGAAACACCATATATTTT
CDR3 protein: CASSPHSDTLSGNTIYF
J gene: TRBJ1-3
clone size: NA
D gene: NA
V gene: TRBV4-1

CDR3 DNA: TGTGCCAGCAGTACGGACTACATCACAGATACGCAGTATTTT
CDR3 protein: CASSTDYITDTQYF
J gene: TRBJ2-3
clone size: NA
D gene: NA
V gene: TRBV6-5